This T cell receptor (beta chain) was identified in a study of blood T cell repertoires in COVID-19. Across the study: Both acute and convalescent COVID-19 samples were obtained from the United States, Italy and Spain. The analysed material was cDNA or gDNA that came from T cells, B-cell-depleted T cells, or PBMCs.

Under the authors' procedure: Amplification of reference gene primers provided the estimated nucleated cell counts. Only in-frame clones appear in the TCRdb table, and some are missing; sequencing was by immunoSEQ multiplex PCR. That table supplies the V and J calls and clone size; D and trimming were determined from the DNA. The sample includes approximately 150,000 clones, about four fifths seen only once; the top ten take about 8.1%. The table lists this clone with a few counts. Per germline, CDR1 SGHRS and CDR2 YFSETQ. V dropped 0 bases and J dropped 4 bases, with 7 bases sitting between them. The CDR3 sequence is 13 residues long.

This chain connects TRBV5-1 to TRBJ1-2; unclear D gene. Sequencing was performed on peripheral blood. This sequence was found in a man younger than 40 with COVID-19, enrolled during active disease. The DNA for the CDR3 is TGCGCCAGCAGCTTGGAGCGGACCTATGGCTACACCTTC. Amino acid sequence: CASSLERTYGYTF.